The sample holds a few counts of the clone carrying this TCR beta chain. Its antigen is currently unknown. This sample is part of a study of T-cell reconstitution after alpha-beta-depleted transplantation in children. Study-wide results and limits: Surviving thymic progenitors and recipient T cells were the source of high TCRbeta diversity at day 60 in some patients. Counts and diversity of T cells one year after transplant came mostly from newly produced T cells. Two months or so post-transplant, alpha-beta T cells reportedly derived from several hundred expanded graft clones.

Molecular barcoding with unique molecular identifiers was used for the TCRbeta library. A single record per CDR3 protein comes from TCRdb applying MiXCR to the PCR reads. This table has roughly 490,000 distinct CDR3 sequences, roughly 10% appearing once. Specimen: PBMCs, mostly from graft donor cells, collected 180 days after TCRalphabeta/CD19-depleted stem cell transplant. The TCR comes from a female patient aged 2-9 years who had a stem cell transplant for aplastic anemia, so the T cells may come from the graft donor.

CDR3 protein: CSARDRTSGRADTQYF. CDR3 nucleotides: TGCAGTGCTAGAGACCGGACTAGCGGGAGGGCAGATACGCAGTATTTT. V gene TRBV20-1 combines with J gene TRBJ2-3; 15 positions agree with TRBD2. Trimming at V came to 0 bases and at J to 4 bases, leaving 2 bases not matched to a gene. The CDR3 loop spans 16 amino acids. Germline-derived CDR1 and CDR2 are DFQATT and SNEGSKA (reference sequence).